Below, one T cell receptor (beta chain) is given with its context. These data originate in a study of cytomegalovirus exposure and HLA in healthy donors. Germline loops: CDR1 SEHNR, CDR2 FQNEAQ (reference sequence). V trimming: 1 base; J trimming: 0 bases; junction bases outside the gene matches: 2. This CDR3 comprises 15 residues. This PCR relied on a set of 60 Vbeta primers and 13 Jbeta primers. Generated by immunoSEQ multiplex PCR, the TCRdb table keeps only in-frame clones and is missing some. The sample lists approximately 93,000 clones; over 55% were seen once. The sequenced material came from PBMCs. The chain recombines TRBV7-9 with TRBJ2-7; 8 positions match TRBD2. This sequence was found in a boy aged 5 to 17 in good health and CMV-seropositive. In DNA form, the CDR3 reads TGTGCCAGCAGCTTAGTGCGGGGGGACTCCTACGAGCAGTACTTC. Protein sequence: CASSLVRGDSYEQYF.